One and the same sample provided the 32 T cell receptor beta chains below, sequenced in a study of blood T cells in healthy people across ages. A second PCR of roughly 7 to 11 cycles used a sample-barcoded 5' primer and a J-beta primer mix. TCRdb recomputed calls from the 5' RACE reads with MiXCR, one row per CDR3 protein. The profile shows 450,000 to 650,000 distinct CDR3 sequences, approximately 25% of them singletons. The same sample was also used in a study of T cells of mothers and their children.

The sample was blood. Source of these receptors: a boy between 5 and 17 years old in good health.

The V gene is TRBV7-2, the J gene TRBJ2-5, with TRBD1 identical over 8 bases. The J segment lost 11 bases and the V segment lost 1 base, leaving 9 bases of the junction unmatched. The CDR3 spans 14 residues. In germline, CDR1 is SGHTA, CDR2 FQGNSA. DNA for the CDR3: TGTGCCAGCAGCTTAGAACAGGGGGATGGTGAGCAGTACTTC. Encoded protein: CASSLEQGDGEQYF.

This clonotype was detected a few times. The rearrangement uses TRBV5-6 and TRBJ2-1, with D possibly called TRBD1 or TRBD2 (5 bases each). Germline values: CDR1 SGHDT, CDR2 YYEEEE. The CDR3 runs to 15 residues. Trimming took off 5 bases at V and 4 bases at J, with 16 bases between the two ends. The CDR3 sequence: CASSYFDSGYNEQFF. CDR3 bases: TGTGCCAGCAGTTACTTCGACAGCGGTTACAATGAGCAGTTCTTC.

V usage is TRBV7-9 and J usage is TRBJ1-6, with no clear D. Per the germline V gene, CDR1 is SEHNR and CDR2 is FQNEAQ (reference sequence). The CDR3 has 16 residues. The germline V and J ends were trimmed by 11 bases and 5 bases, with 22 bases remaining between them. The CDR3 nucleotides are TGTGCCGCGTTGGGCTACACGGGCACGAATAATTCACCCCTCCACTTT. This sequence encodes CAALGYTGTNNSPLHF. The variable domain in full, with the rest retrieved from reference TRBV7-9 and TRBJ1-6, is DTGVSQNPRHKITKRGQNVTFRCDPISEHNRLYWYRQTLGQGPEFLTYFQNEAQLEKSRLLSDRFSAERPKGSFSTLEIQRTEQGDSAMYLCAALGYTGTNNSPLHFGNGTRLTVT.

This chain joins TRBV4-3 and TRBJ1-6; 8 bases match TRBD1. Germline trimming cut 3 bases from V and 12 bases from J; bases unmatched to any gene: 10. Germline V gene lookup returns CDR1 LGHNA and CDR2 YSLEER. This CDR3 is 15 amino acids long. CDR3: CASSQAGGAWEPLHF. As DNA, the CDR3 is TGCGCCAGCAGCCAGGCAGGGGGCGCGTGGGAACCCCTCCACTTT.

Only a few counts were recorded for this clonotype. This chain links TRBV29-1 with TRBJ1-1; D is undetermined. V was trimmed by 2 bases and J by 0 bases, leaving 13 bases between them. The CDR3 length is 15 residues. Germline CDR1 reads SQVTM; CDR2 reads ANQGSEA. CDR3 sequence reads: CSVEPRTYMNTEAFF. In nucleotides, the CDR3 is TGCAGCGTTGAACCCCGGACGTACATGAACACTGAAGCTTTCTTT.

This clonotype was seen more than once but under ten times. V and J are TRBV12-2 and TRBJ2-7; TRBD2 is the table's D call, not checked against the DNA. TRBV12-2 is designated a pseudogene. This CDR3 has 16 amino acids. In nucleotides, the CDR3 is TGTGCAAGTCGCTTTTCTTCTAGCCGGAGCTCCTACGAGCAGTACTTC. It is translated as CASRFSSSRSSYEQYF.

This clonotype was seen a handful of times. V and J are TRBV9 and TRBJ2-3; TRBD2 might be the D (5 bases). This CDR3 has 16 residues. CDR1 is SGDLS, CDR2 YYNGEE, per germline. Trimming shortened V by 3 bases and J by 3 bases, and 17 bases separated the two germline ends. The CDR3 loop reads CASSADVGLRTDTQYF. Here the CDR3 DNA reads TGTGCCAGCAGCGCGGATGTAGGACTCCGTACAGATACGCAGTATTTT.

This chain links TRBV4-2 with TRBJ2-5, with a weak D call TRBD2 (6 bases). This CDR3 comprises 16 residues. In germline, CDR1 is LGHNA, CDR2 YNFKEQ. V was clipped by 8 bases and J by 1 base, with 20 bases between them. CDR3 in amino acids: CASARMGGRPQETQYF. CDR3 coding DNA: TGTGCCAGCGCAAGGATGGGGGGAAGGCCCCAAGAGACCCAGTACTTC.

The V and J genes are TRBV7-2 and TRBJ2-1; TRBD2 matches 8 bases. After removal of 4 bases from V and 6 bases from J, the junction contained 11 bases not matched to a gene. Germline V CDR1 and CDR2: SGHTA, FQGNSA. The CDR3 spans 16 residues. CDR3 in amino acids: CASSSPGGLVSNEQFF. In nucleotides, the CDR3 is TGTGCCAGCAGCTCCCCGGGGGGACTAGTCTCCAATGAGCAGTTCTTC.

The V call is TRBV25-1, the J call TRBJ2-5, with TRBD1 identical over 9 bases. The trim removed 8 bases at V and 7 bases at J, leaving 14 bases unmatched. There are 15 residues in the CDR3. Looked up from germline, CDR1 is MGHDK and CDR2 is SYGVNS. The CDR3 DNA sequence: TGTGCCAGCGGGCCGGGACAGGGAAGGTTTGGGACCCAGTACTTC. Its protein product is CASGPGQGRFGTQYF.

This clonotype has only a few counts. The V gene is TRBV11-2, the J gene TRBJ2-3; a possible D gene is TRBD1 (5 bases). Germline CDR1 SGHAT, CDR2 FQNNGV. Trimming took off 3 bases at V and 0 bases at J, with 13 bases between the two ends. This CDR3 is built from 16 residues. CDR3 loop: CASSFTHRPSTDTQYF. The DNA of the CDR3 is TGTGCCAGCAGCTTTACCCACAGGCCTAGCACAGATACGCAGTATTTT. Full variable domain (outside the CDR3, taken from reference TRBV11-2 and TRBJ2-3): EAGVAQSPRYKIIEKRQSVAFWCNPISGHATLYWYQQILGQGPKLLIQFQNNGVVDDSQLPKDRFSAERLKGVDSTLKIQPAKLEDSAVYLCASSFTHRPSTDTQYFGPGTRLTVL.

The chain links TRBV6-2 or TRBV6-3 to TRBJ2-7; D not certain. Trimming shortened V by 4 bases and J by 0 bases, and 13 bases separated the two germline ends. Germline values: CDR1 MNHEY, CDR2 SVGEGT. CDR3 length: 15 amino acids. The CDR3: CASSSLALYSYEQYF. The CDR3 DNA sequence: TGTGCCAGCAGTTCTCTGGCCCTCTACTCCTACGAGCAGTACTTC.

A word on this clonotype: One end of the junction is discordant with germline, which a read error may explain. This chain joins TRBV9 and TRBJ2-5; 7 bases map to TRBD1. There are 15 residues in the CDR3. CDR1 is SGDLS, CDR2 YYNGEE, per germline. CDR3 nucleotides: TGTGCCAGCAGCGCGCAAGGGACAGTCCAAGGGACCCAGTACTTC. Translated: CASSAQGTVQGTQYF.

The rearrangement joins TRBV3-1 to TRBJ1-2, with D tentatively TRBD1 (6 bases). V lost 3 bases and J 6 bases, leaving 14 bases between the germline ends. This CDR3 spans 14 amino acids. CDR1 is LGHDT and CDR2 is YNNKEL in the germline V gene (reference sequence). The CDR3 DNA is TGTGCCAGCAGCCATCTGGGGACAAGCGATGGCTACACCTTC. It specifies CASSHLGTSDGYTF.

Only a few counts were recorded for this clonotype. The CDR3 nucleotides are TGTGCCACCAGTGGGGTGGCGGGGGTGGCTTACAATGAGCAGTTCTTC. It yields the protein CATSGVAGVAYNEQFF. This chain links TRBV24-1 with TRBJ2-1, with 7 bases fitting TRBD2. CDR3 length equals 16 residues. V lost 5 bases and J lost 4; bases outside the gene matches: 10. Per the germline V gene, CDR1 is KGHDR and CDR2 is SFDVKD.

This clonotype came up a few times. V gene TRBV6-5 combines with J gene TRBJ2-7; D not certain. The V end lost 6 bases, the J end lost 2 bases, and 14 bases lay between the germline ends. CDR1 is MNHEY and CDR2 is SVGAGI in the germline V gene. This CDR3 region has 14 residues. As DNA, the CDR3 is TGTGCCAGCAGCAAGAATGAAGACACCTACGAGCAGTACTTC. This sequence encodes CASSKNEDTYEQYF.

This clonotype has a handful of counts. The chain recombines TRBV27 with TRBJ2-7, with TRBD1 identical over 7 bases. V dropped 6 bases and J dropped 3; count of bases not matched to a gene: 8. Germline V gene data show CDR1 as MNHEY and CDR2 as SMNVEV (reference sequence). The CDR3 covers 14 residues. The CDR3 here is CASSLTGKGYEQYF. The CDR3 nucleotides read TGTGCCAGCAGCTTGACAGGGAAAGGCTACGAGCAGTACTTC.

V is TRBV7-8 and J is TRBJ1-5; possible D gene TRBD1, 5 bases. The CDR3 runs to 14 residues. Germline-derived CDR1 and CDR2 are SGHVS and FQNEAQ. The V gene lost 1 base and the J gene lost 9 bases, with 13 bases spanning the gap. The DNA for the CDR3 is TGTGCCAGCAGCTTAGATTGGGGGAGCCGGCCCCAGCATTTT. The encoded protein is CASSLDWGSRPQHF.

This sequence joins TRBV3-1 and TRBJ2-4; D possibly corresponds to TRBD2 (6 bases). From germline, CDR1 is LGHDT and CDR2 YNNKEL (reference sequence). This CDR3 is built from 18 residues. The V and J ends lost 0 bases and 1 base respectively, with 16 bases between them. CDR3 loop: CASSQEDWRGVAKNIQYF. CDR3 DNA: TGTGCCAGCAGCCAAGAGGATTGGCGGGGCGTCGCCAAAAACATTCAGTACTTC.

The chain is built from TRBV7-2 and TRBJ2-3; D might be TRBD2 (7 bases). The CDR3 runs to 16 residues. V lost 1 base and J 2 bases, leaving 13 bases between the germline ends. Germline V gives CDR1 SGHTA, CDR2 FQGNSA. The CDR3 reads CASSLGAGALTDTQYF. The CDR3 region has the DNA TGTGCCAGCAGCTTAGGGGCGGGGGCACTCACAGATACGCAGTATTTT. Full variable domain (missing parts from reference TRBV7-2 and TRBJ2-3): GAGVSQSPSNKVTEKGKDVELRCDPISGHTALYWYRQSLGQGLEFLIYFQGNSAPDKSGLPSDRFSAERTGGSVSTLTIQRTQQEDSAVYLCASSLGAGALTDTQYFGPGTRLTVL.

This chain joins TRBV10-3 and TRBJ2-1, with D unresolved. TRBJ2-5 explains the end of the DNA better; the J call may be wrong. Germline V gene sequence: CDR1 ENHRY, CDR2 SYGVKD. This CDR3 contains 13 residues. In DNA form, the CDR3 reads TGTGCCATCAGTGGTAGCAACCAAGAGACCCAGTACTTC. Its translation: CAISGSNQETQYF.

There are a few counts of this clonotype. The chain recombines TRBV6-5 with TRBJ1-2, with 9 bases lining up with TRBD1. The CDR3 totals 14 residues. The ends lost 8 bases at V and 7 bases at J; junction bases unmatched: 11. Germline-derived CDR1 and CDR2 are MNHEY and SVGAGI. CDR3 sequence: CASGPTGGTGGYTF. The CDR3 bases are TGTGCCAGCGGCCCGACAGGGGGGACGGGTGGCTACACCTTC.

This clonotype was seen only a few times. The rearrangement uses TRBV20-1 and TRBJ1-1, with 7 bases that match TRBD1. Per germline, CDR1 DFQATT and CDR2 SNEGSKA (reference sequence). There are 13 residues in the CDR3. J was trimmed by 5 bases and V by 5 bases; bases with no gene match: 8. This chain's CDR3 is CSALNDRATEAFF. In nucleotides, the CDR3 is TGCAGTGCTCTCAACGACAGGGCGACTGAAGCTTTCTTT.

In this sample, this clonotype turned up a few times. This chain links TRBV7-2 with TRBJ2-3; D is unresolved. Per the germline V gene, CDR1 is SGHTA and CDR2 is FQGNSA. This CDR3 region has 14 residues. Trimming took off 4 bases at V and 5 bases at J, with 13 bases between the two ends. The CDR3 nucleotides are TGTGCCAGCAGCTCCCCGGCCCTGCTAGATACGCAGTATTTT. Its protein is CASSSPALLDTQYF.

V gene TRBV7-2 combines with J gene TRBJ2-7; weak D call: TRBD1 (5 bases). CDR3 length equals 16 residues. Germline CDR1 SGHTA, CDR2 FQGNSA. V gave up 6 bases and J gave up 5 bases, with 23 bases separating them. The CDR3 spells CASSIRTQGQRNEQYF. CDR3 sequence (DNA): TGTGCCAGCAGTATCCGAACGCAGGGTCAAAGGAACGAGCAGTACTTC.

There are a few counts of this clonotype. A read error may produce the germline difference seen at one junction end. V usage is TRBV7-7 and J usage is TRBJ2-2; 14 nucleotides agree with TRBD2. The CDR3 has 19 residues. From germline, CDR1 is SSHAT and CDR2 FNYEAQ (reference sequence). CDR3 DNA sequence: TGTGCTAGCAGCTCCTCCGGGACTAGCGGGGGCGCGAACACCGGGGAGCTGTTTTTT. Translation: CASSSSGTSGGANTGELFF.

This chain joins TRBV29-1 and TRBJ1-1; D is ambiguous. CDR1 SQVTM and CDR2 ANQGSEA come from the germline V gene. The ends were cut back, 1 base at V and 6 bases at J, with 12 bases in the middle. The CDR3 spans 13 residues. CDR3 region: CSVEGRSFPEAFF. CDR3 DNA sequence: TGCAGCGTTGAAGGCCGCTCCTTCCCTGAAGCTTTCTTT.

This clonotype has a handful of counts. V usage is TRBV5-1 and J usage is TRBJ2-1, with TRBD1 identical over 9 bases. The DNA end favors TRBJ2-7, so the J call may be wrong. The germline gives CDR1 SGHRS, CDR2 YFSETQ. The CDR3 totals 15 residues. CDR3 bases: TGCGCCAGCAGCACCACGACAGGGGGGGCCTACGAGCAGTACTTC. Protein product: CASSTTTGGAYEQYF.

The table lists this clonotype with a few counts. The CDR3 DNA is TGTGCCAGCAGTCCCGGAGACGGACTAGCGGAAGAGACCCAGTACTTC. Translated, it gives CASSPGDGLAEETQYF. V and J are TRBV7-9 and TRBJ2-5; 10 bases agree with TRBD2. CDR3 length: 16 amino acids. CDR1 SEHNR and CDR2 FQNEAQ come from the germline V gene (reference sequence). V was clipped by 6 bases and J by 3 bases; unmatched bases: 10.

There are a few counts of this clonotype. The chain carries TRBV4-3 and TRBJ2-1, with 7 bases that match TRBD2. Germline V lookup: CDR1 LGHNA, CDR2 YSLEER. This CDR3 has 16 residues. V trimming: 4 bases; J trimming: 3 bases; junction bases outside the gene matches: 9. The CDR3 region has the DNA TGCGCCAGCAGCCTAGGGGCGAGCGGGGACTACAATGAGCAGTTCTTC. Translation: CASSLGASGDYNEQFF.

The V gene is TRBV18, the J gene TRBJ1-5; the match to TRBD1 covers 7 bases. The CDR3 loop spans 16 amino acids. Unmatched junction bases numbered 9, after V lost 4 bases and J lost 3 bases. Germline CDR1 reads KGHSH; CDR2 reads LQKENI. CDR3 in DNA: TGTGCCAGCTCACTCGGGACAGTTCAATTCAATCAGCCCCAGCATTTT. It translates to CASSLGTVQFNQPQHF.

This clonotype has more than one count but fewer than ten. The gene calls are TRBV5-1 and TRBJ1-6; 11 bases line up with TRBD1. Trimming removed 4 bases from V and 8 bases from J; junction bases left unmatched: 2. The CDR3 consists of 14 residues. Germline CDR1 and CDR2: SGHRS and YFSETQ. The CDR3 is CASSLGQGDSPLHF. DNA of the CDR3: TGCGCCAGCAGCCTGGGACAGGGGGATTCACCCCTCCACTTT.